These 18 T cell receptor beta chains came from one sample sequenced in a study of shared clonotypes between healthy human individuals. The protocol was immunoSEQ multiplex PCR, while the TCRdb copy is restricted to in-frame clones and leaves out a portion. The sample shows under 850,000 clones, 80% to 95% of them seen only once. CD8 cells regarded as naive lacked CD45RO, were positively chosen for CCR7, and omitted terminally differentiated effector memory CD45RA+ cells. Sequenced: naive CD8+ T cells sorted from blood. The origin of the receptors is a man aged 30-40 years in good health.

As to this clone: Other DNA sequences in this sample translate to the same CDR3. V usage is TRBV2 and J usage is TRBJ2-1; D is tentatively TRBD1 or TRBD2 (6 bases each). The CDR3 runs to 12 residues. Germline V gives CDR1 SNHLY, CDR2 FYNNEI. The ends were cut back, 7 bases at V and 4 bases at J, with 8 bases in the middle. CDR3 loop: CASKGGYNEQFF. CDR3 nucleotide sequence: TGTGCCAGCAAGGGGGGATACAATGAGCAGTTCTTC. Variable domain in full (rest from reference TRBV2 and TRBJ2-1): EPEVTQTPSHQVTQMGQEVILRCVPISNHLYFYWYRQILGQKVEFLVSFYNNEISEKSEIFDDQFSVERPDGSNFTLKIRSTKLEDSAMYFCASKGGYNEQFFGPGTRLTVL.

The CDR3 is CASSLDWTGTGTEAFF. The CDR3 nucleotides are TGTGCCAGCAGCTTAGATTGGACAGGAACGGGCACTGAAGCTTTCTTT. The gene calls are TRBV7-9 and TRBJ1-1, with 7 bases fitting TRBD1. CDR1 and CDR2 from the germline V gene are SEHNR and FQNEAQ (reference sequence). There are 16 residues in the CDR3. V gave up 1 base and J gave up 4 bases; unmatched junction bases: 9.

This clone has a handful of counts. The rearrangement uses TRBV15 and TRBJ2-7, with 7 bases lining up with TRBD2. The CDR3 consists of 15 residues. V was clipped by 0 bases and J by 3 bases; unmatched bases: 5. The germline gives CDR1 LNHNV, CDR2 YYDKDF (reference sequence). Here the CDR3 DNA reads TGTGCCACCAGCAGAGATCAGGGCGGGAGCTACGAGCAGTACTTC. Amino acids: CATSRDQGGSYEQYF.

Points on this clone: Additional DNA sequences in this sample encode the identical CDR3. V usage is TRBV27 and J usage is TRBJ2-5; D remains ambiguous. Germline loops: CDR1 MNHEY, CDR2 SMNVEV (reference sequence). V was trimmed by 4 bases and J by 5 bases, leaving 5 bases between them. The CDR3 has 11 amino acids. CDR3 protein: CASSWRETQYF. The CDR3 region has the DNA TGTGCCAGCAGTTGGCGGGAGACCCAGTACTTC.

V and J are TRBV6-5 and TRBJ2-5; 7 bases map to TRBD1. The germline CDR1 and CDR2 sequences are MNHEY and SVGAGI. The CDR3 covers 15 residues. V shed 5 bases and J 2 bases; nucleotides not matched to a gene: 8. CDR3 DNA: TGTGCCAGCAGTACCTCAGGGGGTATACAAGAGACCCAGTACTTC. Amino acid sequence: CASSTSGGIQETQYF.

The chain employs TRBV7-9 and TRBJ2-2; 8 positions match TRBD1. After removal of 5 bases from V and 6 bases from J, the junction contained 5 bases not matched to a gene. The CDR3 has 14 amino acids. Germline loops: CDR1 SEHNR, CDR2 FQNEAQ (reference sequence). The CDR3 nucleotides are TGTGCCAGCAGCACCGGGACAGGTTCCGGGGAGCTGTTTTTT. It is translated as CASSTGTGSGELFF.

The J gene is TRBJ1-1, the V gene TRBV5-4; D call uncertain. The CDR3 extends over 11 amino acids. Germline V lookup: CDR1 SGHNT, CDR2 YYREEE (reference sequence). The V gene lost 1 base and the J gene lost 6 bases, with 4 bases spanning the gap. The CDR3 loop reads CASSLQAEAFF. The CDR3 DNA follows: TGTGCCAGCAGCTTGCAAGCTGAAGCTTTCTTT.

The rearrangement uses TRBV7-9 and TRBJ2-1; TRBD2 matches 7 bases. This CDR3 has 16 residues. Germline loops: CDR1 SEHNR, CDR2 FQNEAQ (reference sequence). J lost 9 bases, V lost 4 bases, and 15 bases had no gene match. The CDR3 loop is CASSSALTGGLAEQFF. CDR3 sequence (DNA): TGTGCCAGCAGCTCAGCCCTAACGGGAGGTTTGGCTGAGCAGTTCTTC.

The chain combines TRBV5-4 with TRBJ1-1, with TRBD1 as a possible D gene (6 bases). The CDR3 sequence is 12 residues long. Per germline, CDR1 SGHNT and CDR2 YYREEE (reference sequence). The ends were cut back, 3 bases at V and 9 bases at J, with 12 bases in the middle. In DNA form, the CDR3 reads TGTGCCAGCAGCTGGGACAAATTACAAGCTTTCTTT. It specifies CASSWDKLQAFF.

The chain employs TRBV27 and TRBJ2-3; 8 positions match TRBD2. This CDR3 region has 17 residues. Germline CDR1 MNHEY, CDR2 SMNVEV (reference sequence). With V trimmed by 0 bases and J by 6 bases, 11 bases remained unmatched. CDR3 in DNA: TGTGCCAGCAGTTTATCGACTAGCGTCCCAGGGTTGGATACGCAGTATTTT. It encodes CASSLSTSVPGLDTQYF.

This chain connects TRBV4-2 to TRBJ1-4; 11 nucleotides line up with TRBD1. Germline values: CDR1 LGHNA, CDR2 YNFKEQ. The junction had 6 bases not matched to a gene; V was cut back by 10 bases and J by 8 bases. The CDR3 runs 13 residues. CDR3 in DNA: TGTGCCACCGGACAGGGGGCGCAGGAAAAACTGTTTTTT. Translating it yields CATGQGAQEKLFF.

The CDR3 here is CASSQVELQLREQYF. The CDR3 DNA is TGCGCCAGCAGCCAAGTGGAGCTCCAACTACGGGAGCAGTACTTC. The chain couples TRBV4-1 to TRBJ2-7; no clear D gene. Germline V lookup: CDR1 MGHRA, CDR2 YSYEKL. CDR3 size: 15 residues. V was trimmed by 1 base and J by 7 bases, leaving 17 bases between them.

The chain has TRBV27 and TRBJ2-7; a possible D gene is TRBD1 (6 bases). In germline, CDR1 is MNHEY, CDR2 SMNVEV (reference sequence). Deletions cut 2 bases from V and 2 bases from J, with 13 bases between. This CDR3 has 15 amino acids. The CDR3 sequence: CASSLQDTGPYEQYF. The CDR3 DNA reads TGTGCCAGCAGTTTACAGGATACAGGGCCCTACGAGCAGTACTTC.

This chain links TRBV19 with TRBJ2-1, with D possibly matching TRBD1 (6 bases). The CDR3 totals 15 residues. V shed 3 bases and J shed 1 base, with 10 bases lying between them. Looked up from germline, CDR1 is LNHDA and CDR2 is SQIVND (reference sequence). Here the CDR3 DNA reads TGTGCCAGTAGTATTCTGGGACAATCCTACAATGAGCAGTTCTTC. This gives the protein CASSILGQSYNEQFF.

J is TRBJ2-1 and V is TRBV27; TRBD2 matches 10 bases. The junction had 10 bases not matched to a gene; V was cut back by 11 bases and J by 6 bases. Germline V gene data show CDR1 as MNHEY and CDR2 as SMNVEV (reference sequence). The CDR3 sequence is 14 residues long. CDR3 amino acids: CASRASGSFNEQFF. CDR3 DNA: TGTGCCTCTAGGGCTAGCGGGAGTTTCAATGAGCAGTTCTTC.

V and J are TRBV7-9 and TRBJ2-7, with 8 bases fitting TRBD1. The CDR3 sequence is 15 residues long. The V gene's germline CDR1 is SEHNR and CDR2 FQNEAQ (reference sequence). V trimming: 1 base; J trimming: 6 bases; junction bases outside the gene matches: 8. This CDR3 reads CASSLGQGMGGEQYF. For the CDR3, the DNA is TGTGCCAGCAGCTTAGGACAGGGGATGGGTGGCGAGCAGTACTTC.

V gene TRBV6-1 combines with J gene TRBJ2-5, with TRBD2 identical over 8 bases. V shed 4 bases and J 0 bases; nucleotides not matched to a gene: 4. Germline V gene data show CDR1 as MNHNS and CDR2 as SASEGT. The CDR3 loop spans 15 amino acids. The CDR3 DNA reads TGTGCCAGCAGTGTGGCTAGCGGGTACCAAGAGACCCAGTACTTC. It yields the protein CASSVASGYQETQYF.

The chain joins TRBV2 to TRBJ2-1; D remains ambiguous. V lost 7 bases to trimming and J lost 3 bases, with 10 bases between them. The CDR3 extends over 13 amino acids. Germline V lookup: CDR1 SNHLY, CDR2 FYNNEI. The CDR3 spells CASNPPYYNEQFF. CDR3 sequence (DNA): TGTGCCAGCAACCCGCCTTACTACAATGAGCAGTTCTTC.